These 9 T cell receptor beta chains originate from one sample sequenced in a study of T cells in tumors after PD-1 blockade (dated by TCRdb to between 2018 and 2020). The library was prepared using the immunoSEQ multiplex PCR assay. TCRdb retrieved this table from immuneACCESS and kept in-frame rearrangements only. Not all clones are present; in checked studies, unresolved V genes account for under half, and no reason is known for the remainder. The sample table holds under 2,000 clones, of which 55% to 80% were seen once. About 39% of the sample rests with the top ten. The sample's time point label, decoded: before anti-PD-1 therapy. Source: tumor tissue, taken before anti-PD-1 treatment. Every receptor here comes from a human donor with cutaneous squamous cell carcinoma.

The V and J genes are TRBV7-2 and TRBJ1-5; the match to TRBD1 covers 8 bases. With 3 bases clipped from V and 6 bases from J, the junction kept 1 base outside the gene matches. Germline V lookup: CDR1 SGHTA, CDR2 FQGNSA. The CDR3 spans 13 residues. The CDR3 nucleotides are TGTGCCAGCAGCTTTACAGGGGGTCAGCCCCAGCATTTT. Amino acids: CASSFTGGQPQHF.

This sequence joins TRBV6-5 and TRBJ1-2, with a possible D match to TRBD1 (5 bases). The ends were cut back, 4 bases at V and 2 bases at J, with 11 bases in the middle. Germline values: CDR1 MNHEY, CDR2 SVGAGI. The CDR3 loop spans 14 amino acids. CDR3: CASSLTETNYGYTF. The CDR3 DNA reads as TGTGCCAGCAGTTTGACAGAGACCAACTATGGCTACACCTTC.

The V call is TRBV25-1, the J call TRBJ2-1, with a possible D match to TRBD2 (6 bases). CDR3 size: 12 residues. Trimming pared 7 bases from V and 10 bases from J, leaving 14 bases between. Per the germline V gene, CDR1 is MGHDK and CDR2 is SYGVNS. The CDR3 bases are TGTGCCAGCAACGAAGGGCTAGCGGAGCAGTTCTTC. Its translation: CASNEGLAEQFF.

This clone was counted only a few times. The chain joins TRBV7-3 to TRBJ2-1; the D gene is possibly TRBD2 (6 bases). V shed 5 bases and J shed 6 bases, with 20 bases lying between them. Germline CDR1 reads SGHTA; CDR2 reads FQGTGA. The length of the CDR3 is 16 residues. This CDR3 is CASSRHRGGETNEQFF. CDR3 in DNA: TGTGCCAGCAGCCGTCATCGGGGAGGAGAAACCAATGAGCAGTTCTTC. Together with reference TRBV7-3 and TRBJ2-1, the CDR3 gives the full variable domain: GAGVSQTPSNKVTEKGKYVELRCDPISGHTALYWYRQSLGQGPEFLIYFQGTGAADDSGLPNDRFFAVRPEGSVSTLKIQRTERGDSAVYLCASSRHRGGETNEQFFGPGTRLTVL.

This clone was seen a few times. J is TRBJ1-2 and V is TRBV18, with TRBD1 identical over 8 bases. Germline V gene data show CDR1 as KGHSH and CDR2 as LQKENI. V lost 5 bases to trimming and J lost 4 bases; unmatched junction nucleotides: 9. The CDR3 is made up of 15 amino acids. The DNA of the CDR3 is TGTGCCAGCTCATCCGGGGGACAGGTAGCCTATGGCTACACCTTC. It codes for CASSSGGQVAYGYTF.

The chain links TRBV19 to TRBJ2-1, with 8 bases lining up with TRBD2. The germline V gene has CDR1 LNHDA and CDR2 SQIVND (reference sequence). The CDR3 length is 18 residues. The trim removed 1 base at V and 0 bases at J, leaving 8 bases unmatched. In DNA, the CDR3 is TGTGCCAGTAGTATAGCCCTCCTAGCGGGTGCCTCCTACAATGAGCAGTTCTTC. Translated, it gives CASSIALLAGASYNEQFF.

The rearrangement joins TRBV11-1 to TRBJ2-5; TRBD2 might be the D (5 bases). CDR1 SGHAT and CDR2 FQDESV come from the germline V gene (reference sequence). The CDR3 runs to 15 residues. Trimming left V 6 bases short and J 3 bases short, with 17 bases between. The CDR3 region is CASRPSVGLKETQYF. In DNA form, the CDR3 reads TGTGCCAGCAGACCAAGTGTTGGACTTAAAGAGACCCAGTACTTC.

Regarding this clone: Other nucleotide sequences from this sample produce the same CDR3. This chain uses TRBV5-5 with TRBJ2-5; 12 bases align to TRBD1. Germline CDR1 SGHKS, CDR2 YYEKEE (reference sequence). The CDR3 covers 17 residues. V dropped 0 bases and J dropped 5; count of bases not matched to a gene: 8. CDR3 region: CASSLGWGQGAGETQYF. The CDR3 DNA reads TGTGCCAGCAGCTTGGGTTGGGGACAGGGGGCGGGGGAGACCCAGTACTTC.

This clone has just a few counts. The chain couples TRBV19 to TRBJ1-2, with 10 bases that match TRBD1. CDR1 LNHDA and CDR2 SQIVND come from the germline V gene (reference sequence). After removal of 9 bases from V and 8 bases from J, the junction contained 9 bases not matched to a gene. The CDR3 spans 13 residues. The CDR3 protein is CASQTGTGVGYTF. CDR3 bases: TGTGCCAGCCAAACCGGGACAGGGGTCGGCTACACCTTC.